This T cell receptor (beta chain) was identified during a study of OX40 agonist ivuxolimab in advanced cancers. Turning to the overall study: Ivuxolimab, which targeted the costimulatory receptor OX40 (CD134), was an agonistic, fully human IgG2 monoclonal antibody. Intravenous ivuxolimab was administered to patients every 2 weeks at six dose levels: 0.01, 0.1, 0.3, 1.5, 3 and 10 mg/kg. Among the roughly 52 dose-escalation patients, 19 had hepatocellular carcinoma, 15 or so melanoma, 9 renal cell carcinoma and 9 head and neck cancer. The dose-escalation cohort was about 83% male with a mean age of approximately 60 years, ranging from roughly 20 to 80. Prior anti-PD-1, anti-PD-L1 or anti-CTLA-4 therapy was permitted, and checkpoint inhibitors had been received by about 44% of dose-escalation patients. Partial responses occurred in three dose-escalation patients: two with cutaneous melanoma and one with hepatocellular carcinoma. The purpose of peripheral TCRbeta sequencing was to test whether ivuxolimab changed TCR sequence diversity and led to clonal T-cell expansion. The paper reports the monotherapy dose-escalation portion (N ≈ 50 patients) of the phase I ivuxolimab trial. On the study overall, not on this receptor specifically: At doses of 0.1 to 3.0 mg/kg, clonal expansion of both CD4+ and CD8+ blood T cells was observed from baseline to week 6. The antigen specificity of the clonally expanded peripheral T cells was not determined. In the 0.1-3.0 mg/kg groups, partial responders were among the patients with the lowest normalized peripheral clonal expansion, particularly in CD8+ T cells. Low levels of normalized T-cell clonal expansion were also seen in some patients who did not respond. After ivuxolimab, more expanded clones were found on average in CD8+ T cells than in CD4+ T cells.

The trial excluded patients who had a history of autoimmune disease or were on systemic immunosuppression. In every dose cohort, peripheral blood was drawn for TCR sequencing at baseline, cycle 4 day 1, and cycle 7 day 1. Samples came from an open-label, multicenter, first-in-human phase I dose-escalation trial of ivuxolimab. Adults with locally advanced or metastatic melanoma, renal cell carcinoma, hepatocellular carcinoma or head and neck squamous cell carcinoma were enrolled in the trial. Before TCR sequencing, CD4+ T cells and CD8+ T cells from peripheral blood were sorted into separate populations. For sequencing of the TCRbeta CDR3 region, genomic DNA was extracted from the sorted cells. The immunoSEQ Assay was used to sequence the TCRbeta CDR3 regions. Held by TCRdb, this immuneACCESS table contains in-frame sequences only and omits some clones. Under half of the omission traces to an unresolved V gene where checked; the cause of the rest is unknown. In this sample the table shows around 65,000 clones, roughly 85% of which occur a single time. The ten largest clones add up to 0.35% of the sample.

The junction carries 14 bases between V and J, which are trimmed by 6 bases and 2 bases respectively. The CDR3 numbers 15 residues from cysteine through phenylalanine. Left in the record is the CDR3 DNA by itself, 45 bases read in frame from the first base. CDR1 MDHEN and CDR2 SYDVKM are derived from the germline V gene. Note on this clone: Its antigen remains undetermined. The input lacks base qualities; no much larger clone sits a single base away.

This TCR derives from an adult with an advanced solid tumor such as melanoma, head and neck, liver or kidney cancer. The sequencing used CD4+ or CD8+ T cells sorted from blood, collected in a trial of the OX40 agonist ivuxolimab. The rearranged segments are TRBV28 and TRBJ1-3; TRBD1 is possibly the D segment (5 matching bases). The DNA sequence is TGTGCCAGCAGGGACACAGGAGTGGCTGGAAACACCATATATTTT. Translated, this gives CASRDTGVAGNTIYF.